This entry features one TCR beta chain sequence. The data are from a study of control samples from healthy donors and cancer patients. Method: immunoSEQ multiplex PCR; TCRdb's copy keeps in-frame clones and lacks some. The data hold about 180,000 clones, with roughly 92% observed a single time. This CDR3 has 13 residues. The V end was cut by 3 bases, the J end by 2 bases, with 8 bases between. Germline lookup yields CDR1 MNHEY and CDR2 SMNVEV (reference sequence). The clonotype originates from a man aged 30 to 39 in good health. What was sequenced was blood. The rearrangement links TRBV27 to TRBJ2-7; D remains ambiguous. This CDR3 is CASSLYSTYEQYF. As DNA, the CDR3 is TGTGCCAGCAGTTTGTACAGTACCTACGAGCAGTACTTC.